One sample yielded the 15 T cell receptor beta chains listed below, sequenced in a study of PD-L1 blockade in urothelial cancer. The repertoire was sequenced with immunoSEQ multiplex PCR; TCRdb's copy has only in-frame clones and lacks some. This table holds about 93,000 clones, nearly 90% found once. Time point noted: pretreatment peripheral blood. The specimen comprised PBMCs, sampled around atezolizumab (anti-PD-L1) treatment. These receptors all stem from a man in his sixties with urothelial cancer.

The chain's CDR3 is CASSLGRLAGVETQYF. Written as DNA, the CDR3 is TGTGCCAGCAGCTTGGGTCGGCTAGCGGGGGTGGAGACCCAGTACTTC. The rearrangement uses TRBV5-5 and TRBJ2-5; 10 bases fit TRBD2. Trimming cost V 0 bases and J 5 bases; bases outside gene matches: 7. Germline loops: CDR1 SGHKS, CDR2 YYEKEE (reference sequence). This CDR3 has 16 residues.

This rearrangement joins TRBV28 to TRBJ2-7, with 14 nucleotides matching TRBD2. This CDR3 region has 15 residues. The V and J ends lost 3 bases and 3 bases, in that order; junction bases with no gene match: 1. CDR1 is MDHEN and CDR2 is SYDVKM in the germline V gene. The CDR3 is CASSFGTSGSYEQYF. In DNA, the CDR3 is TGTGCCAGCAGTTTTGGGACTAGCGGGAGCTACGAGCAGTACTTC. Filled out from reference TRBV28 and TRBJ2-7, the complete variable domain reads DVKVTQSSRYLVKRTGEKVFLECVQDMDHENMFWYRQDPGLGLRLIYFSYDVKMKEKGDIPEGYSVSREKKERFSLILESASTNQTSMYLCASSFGTSGSYEQYFGPGTRLTVT.

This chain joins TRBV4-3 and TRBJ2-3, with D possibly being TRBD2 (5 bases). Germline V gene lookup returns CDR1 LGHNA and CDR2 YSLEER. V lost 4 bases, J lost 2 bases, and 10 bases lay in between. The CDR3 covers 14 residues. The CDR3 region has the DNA TGCGCCAGCAGCCCGACTACTAACACAGATACGCAGTATTTT. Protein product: CASSPTTNTDTQYF.

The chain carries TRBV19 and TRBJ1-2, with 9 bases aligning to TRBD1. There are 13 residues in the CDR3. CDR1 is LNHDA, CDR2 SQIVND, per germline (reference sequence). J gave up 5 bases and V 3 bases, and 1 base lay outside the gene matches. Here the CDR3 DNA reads TGTGCCAGTAGTATTGGACAGGGGTATGGCTACACCTTC. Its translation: CASSIGQGYGYTF. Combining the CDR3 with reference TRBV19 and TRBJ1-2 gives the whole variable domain DGGITQSPKYLFRKEGQNVTLSCEQNLNHDAMYWYRQDPGQGLRLIYYSQIVNDFQKGDIAEGYSVSREKKESFPLTVTSAQKNPTAFYLCASSIGQGYGYTFGSGTRLTVV.

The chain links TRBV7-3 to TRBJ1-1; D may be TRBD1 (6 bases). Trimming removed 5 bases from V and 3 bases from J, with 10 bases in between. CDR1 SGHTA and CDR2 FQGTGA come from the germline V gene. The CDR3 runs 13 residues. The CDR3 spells CASSQQGDTEAFF. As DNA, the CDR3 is TGTGCCAGCAGCCAACAGGGAGACACTGAAGCTTTCTTT.

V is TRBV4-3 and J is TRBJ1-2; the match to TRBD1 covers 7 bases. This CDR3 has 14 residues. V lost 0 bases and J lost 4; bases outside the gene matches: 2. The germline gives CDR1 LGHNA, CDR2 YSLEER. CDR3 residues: CASSQEDRVYGYTF. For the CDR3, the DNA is TGCGCCAGCAGCCAAGAAGACAGGGTCTATGGCTACACCTTC.

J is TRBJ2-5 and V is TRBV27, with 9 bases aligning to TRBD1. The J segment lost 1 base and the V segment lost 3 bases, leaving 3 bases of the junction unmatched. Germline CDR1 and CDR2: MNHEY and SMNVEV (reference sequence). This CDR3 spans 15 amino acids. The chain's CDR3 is CASSLRQGGQETQYF. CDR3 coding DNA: TGTGCCAGCAGTTTGAGACAGGGGGGCCAAGAGACCCAGTACTTC.

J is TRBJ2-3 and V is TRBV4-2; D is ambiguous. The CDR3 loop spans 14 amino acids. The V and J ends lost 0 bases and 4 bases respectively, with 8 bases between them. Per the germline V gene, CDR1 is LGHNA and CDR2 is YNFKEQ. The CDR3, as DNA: TGTGCCAGCAGCCAAGATATGGCTTCAGATACGCAGTATTTT. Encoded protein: CASSQDMASDTQYF.

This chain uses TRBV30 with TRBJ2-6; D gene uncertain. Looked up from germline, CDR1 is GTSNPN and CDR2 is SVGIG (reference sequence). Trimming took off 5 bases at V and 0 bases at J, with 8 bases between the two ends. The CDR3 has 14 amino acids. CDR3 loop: CAWGDGSGANVLTF. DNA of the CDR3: TGTGCCTGGGGAGATGGCTCTGGGGCCAACGTCCTGACTTTC.

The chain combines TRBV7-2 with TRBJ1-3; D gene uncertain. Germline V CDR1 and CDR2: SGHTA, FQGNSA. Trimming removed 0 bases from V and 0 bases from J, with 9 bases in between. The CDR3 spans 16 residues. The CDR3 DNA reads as TGTGCCAGCAGCTTAGCGGGCAGTTTCTCTGGAAACACCATATATTTT. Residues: CASSLAGSFSGNTIYF.

The CDR3 DNA reads TGTGCCAGCAGTGTGACTAGCGGGAGTTTACGTTTCTTC. Residues: CASSVTSGSLRFF. The gene calls are TRBV25-1 and TRBJ2-1; 12 positions match TRBD2. The ends lost 4 bases at V and 16 bases at J; junction bases unmatched: 8. Germline CDR1 is MGHDK and CDR2 is SYGVNS. There are 13 residues in the CDR3.

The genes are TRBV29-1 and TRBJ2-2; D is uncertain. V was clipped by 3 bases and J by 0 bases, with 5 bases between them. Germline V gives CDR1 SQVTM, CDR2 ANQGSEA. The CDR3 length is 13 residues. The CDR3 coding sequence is TGCAGCGTTGACAGTTCGAACACCGGGGAGCTGTTTTTT. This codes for CSVDSSNTGELFF.

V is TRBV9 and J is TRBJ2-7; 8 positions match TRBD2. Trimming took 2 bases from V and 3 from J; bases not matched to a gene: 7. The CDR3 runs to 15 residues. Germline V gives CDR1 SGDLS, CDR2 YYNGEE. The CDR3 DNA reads TGTGCCAGCAGCGTTGCCAGCGGGAGAAGCTACGAGCAGTACTTC. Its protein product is CASSVASGRSYEQYF.

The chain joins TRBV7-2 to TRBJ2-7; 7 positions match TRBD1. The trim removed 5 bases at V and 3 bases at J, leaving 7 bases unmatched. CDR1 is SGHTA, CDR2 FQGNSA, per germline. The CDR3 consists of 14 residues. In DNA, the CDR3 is TGTGCCAGCAGCCCCGGGACAGCAGTCTACGAGCAGTACTTC. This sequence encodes CASSPGTAVYEQYF.

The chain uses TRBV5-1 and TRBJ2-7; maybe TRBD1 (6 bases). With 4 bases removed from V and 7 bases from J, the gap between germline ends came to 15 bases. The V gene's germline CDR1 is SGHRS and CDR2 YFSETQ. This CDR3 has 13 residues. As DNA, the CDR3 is TGCGCCAGCAGCCGGGACACCAGCCGGGAGCAGTACTTC. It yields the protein CASSRDTSREQYF.